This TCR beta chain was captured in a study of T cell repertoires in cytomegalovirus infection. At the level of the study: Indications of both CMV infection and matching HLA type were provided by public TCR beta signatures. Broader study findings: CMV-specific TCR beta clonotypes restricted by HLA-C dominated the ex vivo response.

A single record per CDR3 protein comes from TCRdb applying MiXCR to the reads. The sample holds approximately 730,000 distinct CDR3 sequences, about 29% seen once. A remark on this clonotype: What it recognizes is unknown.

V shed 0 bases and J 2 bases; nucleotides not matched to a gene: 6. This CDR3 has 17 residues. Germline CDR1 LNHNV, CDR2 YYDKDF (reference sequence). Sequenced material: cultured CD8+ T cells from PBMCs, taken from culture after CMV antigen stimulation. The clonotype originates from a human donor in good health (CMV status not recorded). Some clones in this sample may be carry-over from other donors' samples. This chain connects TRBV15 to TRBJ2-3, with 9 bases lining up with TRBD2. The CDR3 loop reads CATSRDFGGGATDTQYF. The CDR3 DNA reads TGTGCCACCAGCAGAGATTTCGGCGGGGGGGCCACAGATACGCAGTATTTT.